The entry below describes one T cell receptor beta chain. No antigen is known for it. TCRdb reprocessed the 5' RACE reads and keeps a single row for each CDR3 protein, giving no DNA. This sample's table has roughly 160,000 distinct CDR3 sequences. The CDR3 sequence is 14 residues long. Looked up from germline, CDR1 is SGHDT and CDR2 is YYEEEE. The data are from a study of monozygotic twins with inflammatory bowel disease. Study findings and constraints: Researchers reported no repertoire similarity difference between concordant and discordant twins, possibly from limited power. IBD patients shared fewer clonotypes with other individuals than healthy twins, especially patients with disease activity signs. The data offered no way to tell different T cell subtypes apart. Nothing supported a single strong signal or clonotype that was associated with IBD.

V is TRBV5-6 and J is TRBJ2-4. The sample taken for sequencing was blood. The receptor's source is a human donor with ulcerative colitis or Crohn's disease, or a healthy co-twin of an affected twin (not recorded which). This CDR3 is CASSLELAKNIQYF.